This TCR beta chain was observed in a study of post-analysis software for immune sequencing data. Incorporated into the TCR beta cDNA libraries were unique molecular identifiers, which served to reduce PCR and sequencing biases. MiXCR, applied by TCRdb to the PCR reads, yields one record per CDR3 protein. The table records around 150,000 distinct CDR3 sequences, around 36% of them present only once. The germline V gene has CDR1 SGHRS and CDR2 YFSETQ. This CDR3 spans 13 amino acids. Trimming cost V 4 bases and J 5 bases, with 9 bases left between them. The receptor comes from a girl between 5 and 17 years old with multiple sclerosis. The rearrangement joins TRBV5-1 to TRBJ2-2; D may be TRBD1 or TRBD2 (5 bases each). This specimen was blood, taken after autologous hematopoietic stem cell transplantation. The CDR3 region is CASSKGRTGELFF. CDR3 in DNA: TGCGCCAGCAGCAAGGGGAGAACCGGGGAGCTGTTTTTT. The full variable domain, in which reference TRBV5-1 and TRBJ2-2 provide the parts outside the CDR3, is KAGVTQTPRYLIKTRGQQVTLSCSPISGHRSVSWYQQTPGQGLQFLFEYFSETQRNKGNFPGRFSGRQFSNSRSEMNVSTLELGDSALYLCASSKGRTGELFFGEGSRLTVL.